These 25 T cell receptor beta chains originate from one sample sequenced in a study of blood T cell repertoires in COVID-19 (dated by TCRdb to 2019 to 2021). The method behind the library was the immunoSEQ multiplex PCR assay. The table was pulled from immuneACCESS by TCRdb, which kept in-frame rearrangements only. Such tables lose some clones; where checked, under half of the loss comes from unresolved V genes, and the rest has no known cause. The sample table contains under 300,000 clones; only one count was recorded for over 70% of them. The top ten constitute around 3% of the sample. The sample comprised PBMCs or T cells enriched from blood (not recorded which). All receptors derive from a woman between 40 and 50 years old who had been exposed to COVID-19.

The chain combines TRBV5-1 with TRBJ1-1; perhaps TRBD1 as D (5 bases). The germline V gene encodes CDR1 SGHRS and CDR2 YFSETQ. The CDR3 has 12 residues. V was shortened by 9 bases and J by 7 bases, with 16 bases between the two germline ends. The DNA for the CDR3 is TGCGCCACCTCAAGGGCGGGGCATGAAGCTTTCTTT. This translates into CATSRAGHEAFF.

The chain carries TRBV30 and TRBJ2-2, with 7 positions matching TRBD1. The junction had 0 bases not matched to a gene; V was cut back by 5 bases and J by 0 bases. This CDR3 has 13 amino acids. Germline V gene data show CDR1 as GTSNPN and CDR2 as SVGIG (reference sequence). CDR3 coding DNA: TGTGCCTGGGGGACAGCGAACACCGGGGAGCTGTTTTTT. This translates into CAWGTANTGELFF.

The chain uses TRBV12-3 or TRBV12-4 and TRBJ1-2, with D perhaps matching TRBD1 (6 bases). V shed 2 bases and J shed 6 bases, with 7 bases lying between them. This CDR3 is 12 amino acids long. CDR3: CASSLHRDGYTF. DNA of the CDR3: TGTGCCAGCAGTTTACACAGGGATGGCTACACCTTC.

This clone has just a few counts. The gene calls are TRBV30 and TRBJ1-5; D might be TRBD1 (5 bases). The CDR3 covers 14 residues. The germline CDR1 and CDR2 sequences are GTSNPN and SVGIG (reference sequence). V lost 1 base and J lost 9, with 16 bases in between. In DNA, the CDR3 is TGTGCCTGGAGTGAAGGGACGGGAGAAGGGCCCCAGCATTTT. It translates to CAWSEGTGEGPQHF.

This clone came up a few times. The rearrangement links TRBV3-1 (or the pseudogene TRBV3-2) to TRBJ2-3, with D maybe TRBD1 (5 bases). The CDR3 is 14 amino acids. Germline CDR1 and CDR2: LGHDT and YNNKEL (reference sequence). Trimming took off 6 bases at V and 3 bases at J, with 13 bases between the two ends. CDR3 sequence (DNA): TGTGCCAGCAGTGATCAGGGTTCTACAGATACGCAGTATTTT. Amino acids: CASSDQGSTDTQYF.

The chain carries TRBV27 and TRBJ2-2, with TRBD1 matching 7 bases. V lost 0 bases to trimming and J lost 4 bases; unmatched junction nucleotides: 5. Germline V CDR1 and CDR2: MNHEY, SMNVEV (reference sequence). This CDR3 has 16 residues. This CDR3 is CASSLSIGGATGELFF. Written as DNA, the CDR3 is TGTGCCAGCAGTTTATCGATAGGGGGCGCCACCGGGGAGCTGTTTTTT.

The chain uses TRBV24-1 and TRBJ2-1, with 12 bases lining up with TRBD2. Germline assignment: CDR1 KGHDR and CDR2 SFDVKD. The V segment lost 1 base and the J segment 4 bases; nucleotides outside the gene matches: 1. The CDR3 contains 16 residues. The CDR3 DNA reads TGTGCCACCAGTGATTTAGGGACTAGCGGGTACAATGAGCAGTTCTTC. Its translation: CATSDLGTSGYNEQFF.

The chain joins TRBV7-9 to TRBJ2-3; TRBD1 might be the D (6 bases). CDR3 size: 17 residues. CDR1 SEHNR and CDR2 FQNEAQ come from the germline V gene (reference sequence). V was trimmed by 0 bases and J by 6 bases, leaving 19 bases between them. Here the CDR3 DNA reads TGTGCCAGCAGCTTAGCGTGGGGACACCCTCAAGGGGATACGCAGTATTTT. Translation gives CASSLAWGHPQGDTQYF. The full variable domain, in which reference TRBV7-9 and TRBJ2-3 provide the parts outside the CDR3, is DTGVSQNPRHKITKRGQNVTFRCDPISEHNRLYWYRQTLGQGPEFLTYFQNEAQLEKSRLLSDRFSAERPKGSFSTLEIQRTEQGDSAMYLCASSLAWGHPQGDTQYFGPGTRLTVL.

J is TRBJ1-3 and V is TRBV2; D is undetermined. The CDR3 loop spans 15 amino acids. Germline CDR1 SNHLY, CDR2 FYNNEI. Trimming took 5 bases from V and 2 from J, leaving 13 bases between them. This CDR3 is CASSTNGRPGNTIYF. The CDR3 DNA reads TGTGCCAGCAGTACCAACGGGAGGCCTGGAAACACCATATATTTT.

The chain uses TRBV5-1 and TRBJ1-6, with D tentatively TRBD1 (5 bases). The V and J ends lost 5 bases and 0 bases respectively, with 9 bases between them. The CDR3 is 15 residues long. Germline lookup yields CDR1 SGHRS and CDR2 YFSETQ. Here the CDR3 reads CASRDMSSYNSPLHF. In DNA, the CDR3 is TGCGCCAGCAGGGACATGAGCTCCTATAATTCACCCCTCCACTTT.

The rearrangement links TRBV14 to TRBJ2-1; 9 bases match TRBD2. The germline V gene has CDR1 SGHDN and CDR2 FVKESK. The CDR3 is 17 residues long. The V and J ends lost 0 bases and 4 bases, in that order; junction bases with no gene match: 7. The DNA of the CDR3 is TGTGCCAGCAGCCAAGAAAAAGGACTAGCGACTTACAATGAGCAGTTCTTC. Its protein is CASSQEKGLATYNEQFF.

The rearrangement links TRBV30 to TRBJ2-7; TRBD1 agrees at 9 bases. V was pared by 3 bases and J by 3 bases, with 6 bases of the junction left unmatched. There are 14 residues in the CDR3. Germline V gene sequence: CDR1 GTSNPN, CDR2 SVGIG (reference sequence). This chain's CDR3 is CAWSPGTGSYEQYF. CDR3 nucleotides: TGTGCCTGGAGCCCCGGGACAGGGAGCTACGAGCAGTACTTC.

The chain uses TRBV7-2 and TRBJ1-1; possibly TRBD1 for D (6 bases). CDR3 size: 13 residues. The germline V gene encodes CDR1 SGHTA and CDR2 FQGNSA. With 1 base removed from V and 11 bases from J, the gap between germline ends came to 14 bases. The CDR3 sequence: CASSLGPTGSAFF. CDR3 nucleotide sequence: TGTGCCAGCAGCTTAGGCCCAACAGGGTCGGCTTTCTTT.

The sample holds a few counts of this clone. This sequence joins TRBV28 and TRBJ2-7, with 8 bases lining up with TRBD1. With 3 bases clipped from V and 3 bases from J, the junction kept 1 base outside the gene matches. In germline, CDR1 is MDHEN, CDR2 SYDVKM. The CDR3 length is 13 residues. CDR3 DNA sequence: TGTGCCAGCAGTTTGACAGGGGTCTACGAGCAGTACGTC. Residues: CASSLTGVYEQYV.

The genes are TRBV6-5 and TRBJ2-5; 10 nucleotides line up with TRBD2. The V gene end was trimmed by 5 bases and the J gene end by 3 bases; junction bases not matched to a gene: 3. The CDR3 runs to 14 residues. Germline V gene lookup returns CDR1 MNHEY and CDR2 SVGAGI. As DNA, the CDR3 is TGTGCCAGCAGTCCTAGCGGGGGTAAAGAGACCCAGTACTTC. Translating it yields CASSPSGGKETQYF.

The CDR3 nucleotides are TGTGCCAGCAGAATGACAGTAAAAGAGACCCAGTACTTC. This gives the protein CASRMTVKETQYF. V gene TRBV2 combines with J gene TRBJ2-5; a weak D match, TRBD1 (5 bases). Germline V gene lookup returns CDR1 SNHLY and CDR2 FYNNEI. V lost 6 bases to trimming and J lost 3 bases, with 11 bases between them. The CDR3 runs to 13 residues. The full variable domain, its missing parts supplied by reference TRBV2 and TRBJ2-5, is EPEVTQTPSHQVTQMGQEVILRCVPISNHLYFYWYRQILGQKVEFLVSFYNNEISEKSEIFDDQFSVERPDGSNFTLKIRSTKLEDSAMYFCASRMTVKETQYFGPGTRLLVL.

This rearrangement joins TRBV7-2 to TRBJ1-3, with a weak D call TRBD1 (6 bases). The CDR3 loop spans 16 amino acids. The V and J ends lost 4 bases and 3 bases respectively, with 16 bases between them. The germline gives CDR1 SGHTA, CDR2 FQGNSA. The CDR3 DNA is TGTGCCAGCAGCTCCAACAGGGTATCAAGTGGAAACACCATATATTTT. Translation: CASSSNRVSSGNTIYF. Variable domain in full (rest from reference TRBV7-2 and TRBJ1-3): GAGVSQSPSNKVTEKGKDVELRCDPISGHTALYWYRQSLGQGLEFLIYFQGNSAPDKSGLPSDRFSAERTGGSVSTLTIQRTQQEDSAVYLCASSSNRVSSGNTIYFGEGSWLTVV.

The rearrangement uses TRBV11-3 and TRBJ1-1; D ambiguous. Germline loops: CDR1 SGHNT, CDR2 YENEEA. The CDR3 runs 13 residues. Trimming shortened V by 6 bases and J by 0 bases, and 8 bases separated the two germline ends. CDR3 in DNA: TGTGCCAGCAGGCCCAGGATGAACACTGAAGCTTTCTTT. Protein sequence: CASRPRMNTEAFF. Looking up the rest from reference TRBV11-3 and TRBJ1-1 gives the full variable domain: EAGVVQSPRYKIIEKKQPVAFWCNPISGHNTLYWYLQNLGQGPELLIRYENEEAVDDSQLPKDRFSAERLKGVDSTLKIQPAELGDSAVYLCASRPRMNTEAFFGQGTRLTVV.

This sequence joins TRBV27 and TRBJ1-1; possible D gene TRBD1, 5 bases. With 2 bases removed from V and 4 bases from J, the gap between germline ends came to 17 bases. Germline CDR1 reads MNHEY; CDR2 reads SMNVEV (reference sequence). This CDR3 is 16 amino acids long. The CDR3: CASSLGSRGMGTEAFF. DNA for the CDR3: TGTGCCAGCAGTTTAGGTAGTCGGGGGATGGGCACTGAAGCTTTCTTT.

This clone has just a few counts. The genes are TRBV28 and TRBJ2-1; 11 nucleotides match TRBD2. The CDR3 has 15 residues. J gave up 2 bases and V 6 bases, and 3 bases lay outside the gene matches. The germline gives CDR1 MDHEN, CDR2 SYDVKM. The CDR3 loop reads CASSSSGGTYNEQFF. The DNA of the CDR3 is TGTGCCAGCAGCTCTAGCGGGGGGACCTACAATGAGCAGTTCTTC.

CDR3 nucleotide sequence: TGCAGTGCTAGTATGGCCCGGACATTGAACACTGAAGCTTTCTTT. Protein sequence: CSASMARTLNTEAFF. The chain links TRBV20-1 to TRBJ1-1; D is perhaps TRBD1 (5 bases). The CDR3 covers 15 residues. With 3 bases removed from V and 0 bases from J, the gap between germline ends came to 14 bases. CDR1 DFQATT and CDR2 SNEGSKA come from the germline V gene (reference sequence).

This chain uses TRBV19 with TRBJ2-7, with D perhaps TRBD2 (5 bases). This CDR3 is built from 13 residues. V dropped 5 bases and J dropped 2 bases, with 10 bases sitting between them. CDR1 is LNHDA, CDR2 SQIVND, per germline (reference sequence). The CDR3 here is CASSRSLAYEQYV. In DNA form, the CDR3 reads TGTGCCAGTAGTCGGTCACTAGCCTACGAGCAGTACGTC.

This chain connects TRBV4-2 to TRBJ2-3; D ambiguous. Germline-derived CDR1 and CDR2 are LGHNA and YNFKEQ. CDR3 length equals 17 residues. V was trimmed by 0 bases and J by 0 bases, leaving 13 bases between them. The CDR3 sequence is CASSQENSRASTDTQYF. As DNA, the CDR3 is TGTGCCAGCAGCCAAGAGAACTCGCGAGCTAGCACAGATACGCAGTATTTT.

V usage is TRBV7-2 and J usage is TRBJ2-5; TRBD2 agrees at 12 bases. Germline V gene sequence: CDR1 SGHTA, CDR2 FQGNSA. The ends lost 3 bases at V and 3 bases at J; junction bases unmatched: 8. This CDR3 region has 17 residues. CDR3 DNA sequence: TGTGCCAGCAGCTTGAGAAGGACTAGCGGGACAGAAGAGACCCAGTACTTC. Translated: CASSLRRTSGTEETQYF.

This clone showed up just once. The chain has TRBV2 and TRBJ2-2; D gene unclear. The CDR3 is 14 amino acids. CDR1 and CDR2 (germline): SNHLY, FYNNEI. V lost 9 bases, J lost 1 base, and 12 bases lay in between. CDR3 in DNA: TGTGCCAGTACCCCGTTCGGGAACACCGGGGAGCTGTTTTTT. Amino acids: CASTPFGNTGELFF.